The 18 T cell receptor beta chains below come from one sample, sequenced in a study of shared clonotypes between healthy human individuals. As defined, naive CD8 cells were CD45RO-negative and positively selected for CCR7, with terminally differentiated effector memory CD45RA+ cells excluded. Measured with immunoSEQ multiplex PCR; TCRdb has only the in-frame clones, and not every one. The table records 800,000 to 950,000 clones, just over 95% of them present only once. The sequenced sample consisted of naive CD8+ T cells sorted from blood. These receptors all come from a man aged 25-45 years in good health.

The J gene is TRBJ2-3, the V gene TRBV27, with unresolved D. There are 12 residues in the CDR3. Germline CDR1 reads MNHEY; CDR2 reads SMNVEV (reference sequence). Trimming removed 2 bases at V and 6 bases at J, with 6 bases between. The CDR3 DNA follows: TGTGCCAGCAGTTTAACTGAGGATACGCAGTATTTT. It encodes CASSLTEDTQYF.

V is TRBV27 and J is TRBJ2-6; 8 nucleotides line up with TRBD2. Germline V gives CDR1 MNHEY, CDR2 SMNVEV (reference sequence). This CDR3 has 15 residues. Trimming took 7 bases from V and 3 from J; bases not matched to a gene: 5. CDR3 nucleotides: TGTGCCAGCACCGGGGGGGGCCTTGGGGCCAACGTCCTGACTTTC. Amino acids: CASTGGGLGANVLTF.

The chain employs TRBV14 and TRBJ2-2; D tentatively reads TRBD1 or TRBD2 (5 bases each). V lost 3 bases to trimming and J lost 3 bases, with 11 bases between them. Germline V gives CDR1 SGHDN, CDR2 FVKESK. CDR3 length: 15 amino acids. Here the CDR3 reads CASSHIQGDTGELFF. The CDR3 nucleotides are TGTGCCAGCAGCCACATCCAGGGAGACACCGGGGAGCTGTTTTTT.

The CDR3 sequence: CASSENWGEQYF. The CDR3 DNA reads as TGTGCCAGCAGTGAGAATTGGGGCGAGCAGTACTTC. The rearrangement uses TRBV25-1 and TRBJ2-7; no clear D gene. V gave up 3 bases and J gave up 6 bases, with 9 bases separating them. CDR1 is MGHDK, CDR2 SYGVNS, per germline. The CDR3 loop spans 12 amino acids.

The chain recombines TRBV9 with TRBJ2-7, with D possibly called TRBD1 or TRBD2 (5 bases each). CDR1 is SGDLS and CDR2 is YYNGEE in the germline V gene. This CDR3 is 14 amino acids long. V gave up 3 bases and J gave up 2 bases, with 12 bases separating them. CDR3 amino acids: CASSADGAPYEQYF. DNA for the CDR3: TGTGCCAGCAGCGCCGACGGGGCACCCTACGAGCAGTACTTC.

The V gene is TRBV29-1, the J gene TRBJ2-1; TRBD2 agrees at 8 bases. CDR3 length equals 17 residues. Trimming at V came to 2 bases and at J to 3 bases, leaving 12 bases not matched to a gene. Germline values: CDR1 SQVTM, CDR2 ANQGSEA. CDR3 loop: CSVEQGISGRNYNEQFF. The DNA of the CDR3 is TGCAGCGTTGAACAGGGGATAAGCGGGAGAAACTACAATGAGCAGTTCTTC.

The genes are TRBV5-1 and TRBJ2-1; 7 bases agree with TRBD2. From germline, CDR1 is SGHRS and CDR2 YFSETQ. The CDR3 runs to 13 residues. V gave up 4 bases and J gave up 5 bases; unmatched junction bases: 3. The CDR3 coding sequence is TGCGCCAGCAGCATTCGGGAGGACAATGAGCAGTTCTTC. Translating gives CASSIREDNEQFF.

The chain couples TRBV27 to TRBJ2-1; no clear D. Germline V gene data show CDR1 as MNHEY and CDR2 as SMNVEV (reference sequence). The CDR3 runs to 14 residues. Trimming took 2 bases from V and 7 from J, leaving 12 bases between them. DNA of the CDR3: TGTGCCAGCAGTTTAAGTGACTTCTTTAATGAGCAGTTCTTC. Amino acid sequence: CASSLSDFFNEQFF.

This chain joins TRBV11-2 and TRBJ2-6, with 7 bases lining up with TRBD2. The CDR3 sequence is 17 residues long. The germline gives CDR1 SGHAT, CDR2 FQNNGV. V was pared by 2 bases and J by 3 bases, with 7 bases of the junction left unmatched. CDR3 sequence reads: CASSLYWPGGGANVLTF. Written as DNA, the CDR3 is TGTGCCAGCAGCTTATATTGGCCGGGGGGTGGGGCCAACGTCCTGACTTTC. The complete variable domain, with remaining parts taken from reference TRBV11-2 and TRBJ2-6, reads EAGVAQSPRYKIIEKRQSVAFWCNPISGHATLYWYQQILGQGPKLLIQFQNNGVVDDSQLPKDRFSAERLKGVDSTLKIQPAKLEDSAVYLCASSLYWPGGGANVLTFGAGSRLTVL.

The gene calls are TRBV10-1 and TRBJ2-7; D uncertain. Between the trimmed V and J ends, which lost 0 bases and 5 bases, there was a span of 8 bases. The CDR3 is 13 residues long. CDR1 and CDR2 from the germline V gene are WNHNN and SYGVQD (reference sequence). The CDR3 nucleotides read TGCGCCAGCAGTGAGTCGACTCGGGACGAGCAGTACTTC. It codes for CASSESTRDEQYF.

The rearrangement links TRBV18 to TRBJ1-5; 7 bases are shared with TRBD1. Trimming removed 3 bases from V and 5 bases from J; junction bases left unmatched: 10. There are 16 residues in the CDR3. Per germline, CDR1 KGHSH and CDR2 LQKENI. The CDR3 loop is CASSPGRTQGYQPQHF. The CDR3 coding sequence is TGTGCCAGCTCACCCGGAAGGACACAGGGGTATCAGCCCCAGCATTTT.

V usage is TRBV28 and J usage is TRBJ2-2; D is uncertain. Trimming removed 6 bases from V and 1 base from J, with 9 bases in between. The CDR3 loop spans 14 amino acids. Germline V CDR1 and CDR2: MDHEN, SYDVKM. Written as DNA, the CDR3 is TGTGCCAGCAGACCTTCACTGAACACCGGGGAGCTGTTTTTT. Translation gives CASRPSLNTGELFF.

V and J are TRBV28 and TRBJ2-3, with D possibly being TRBD2 (5 bases). The V end was cut by 2 bases, the J end by 7 bases, with 13 bases between. The CDR3 covers 14 residues. Per germline, CDR1 MDHEN and CDR2 SYDVKM. CDR3 in DNA: TGTGCCAGCAGTTTACCCCCGGAGGATAATACGCAGTATTTT. Translated, it gives CASSLPPEDNTQYF.

The chain is built from TRBV7-9 and TRBJ2-5; D not resolved. The ends were cut back, 4 bases at V and 4 bases at J, with 16 bases in the middle. The CDR3 is 15 amino acids. The germline V gene encodes CDR1 SEHNR and CDR2 FQNEAQ (reference sequence). DNA of the CDR3: TGTGCCAGCAGCTCCCTCTTGTCGGAGCGAGAGACCCAGTACTTC. The encoded protein is CASSSLLSERETQYF.

The chain carries TRBV18 and TRBJ2-1; D perhaps matches TRBD1 (6 bases). This CDR3 has 16 amino acids. The V gene's germline CDR1 is KGHSH and CDR2 LQKENI. The V end was cut by 6 bases, the J end by 1 base, with 16 bases between. CDR3 nucleotides: TGTGCCAGCTCCCGAGAGGGGGTGTTTTCCTACAATGAGCAGTTCTTC. Its translation is CASSREGVFSYNEQFF.

This CDR3 reads CASSLGWGYNEQFF. The CDR3 DNA sequence: TGTGCCAGCAGCTTAGGGTGGGGATACAATGAGCAGTTCTTC. This chain connects TRBV11-2 to TRBJ2-1; no clear D gene. The length of the CDR3 is 14 residues. The ends were cut back, 1 base at V and 4 bases at J, with 8 bases in the middle. Germline CDR1 reads SGHAT; CDR2 reads FQNNGV.

The V and J genes are TRBV15 and TRBJ1-1; D might be TRBD1 (5 bases). V was cut by 8 bases and J by 6 bases, with 19 bases left in between. Germline V gene lookup returns CDR1 LNHNV and CDR2 YYDKDF (reference sequence). The CDR3 length is 14 residues. The CDR3 sequence: CATLGGGMGPEAFF. Written as DNA, the CDR3 is TGTGCCACCCTGGGGGGAGGGATGGGGCCTGAAGCTTTCTTT.

The V call is TRBV12-2, the J call TRBJ2-3; TRBD1, the table's D call, lacks a check against the DNA. TRBV12-2 is designated a pseudogene. The CDR3 runs to 14 residues. The CDR3 coding sequence is TGTGCAAGCCCCTCAGGGCGGCGCACAGATACGCAGTATTTT. Encoded protein: CASPSGRRTDTQYF.